The 16 T cell receptor beta chains given below trace back to one sample, sequenced in a study of T cell changes during pregnancy in multiple sclerosis. This table comes from immunoSEQ multiplex PCR, and its TCRdb copy is limited to in-frame clones, with some not included. Of approximately 70,000 clones in the sample, approximately 90% were seen once. The sample consisted of peripheral blood, taken after pregnancy. Receptor source: a female donor with multiple sclerosis, enrolled in a pregnancy study.

V usage is TRBV2 and J usage is TRBJ2-1; D call uncertain. Germline assignment: CDR1 SNHLY and CDR2 FYNNEI. The CDR3 has 15 residues. Between the trimmed V and J ends, which lost 2 bases and 5 bases, there was a span of 13 bases. The CDR3 here is CASSETWARNNEQFF. Written as DNA, the CDR3 is TGTGCCAGCAGTGAAACCTGGGCCAGAAACAATGAGCAGTTCTTC. The whole variable domain, remainder taken from reference TRBV2 and TRBJ2-1, is EPEVTQTPSHQVTQMGQEVILRCVPISNHLYFYWYRQILGQKVEFLVSFYNNEISEKSEIFDDQFSVERPDGSNFTLKIRSTKLEDSAMYFCASSETWARNNEQFFGPGTRLTVL.

The V call is TRBV21-1, the J call TRBJ2-7; the table's D call TRBD2 went unverified against the DNA. TRBV21-1 is an annotated pseudogene. This CDR3 spans 19 amino acids. CDR3 bases: TGTGCCAGCAGCGACGGAGGAGGGACTAGCGGGAGTCCAGTAGGCGGGCAGTACTTC. As protein: CASSDGGGTSGSPVGGQYF.

The genes are TRBV7-8 and TRBJ1-3, with a weak D call TRBD1 (5 bases). Between the trimmed V and J ends, which lost 1 base and 3 bases, there was a span of 16 bases. CDR3 length equals 17 residues. CDR1 and CDR2 from the germline V gene are SGHVS and FQNEAQ. CDR3 protein: CASSLEPQGVGGNTIYF. The CDR3 bases are TGTGCCAGCAGCTTAGAACCTCAGGGTGTCGGTGGAAACACCATATATTTT.

The V and J genes are TRBV30 and TRBJ1-5; possibly TRBD1 for D (6 bases). Germline V gives CDR1 GTSNPN, CDR2 SVGIG (reference sequence). This CDR3 has 15 residues. The V gene lost 3 bases and the J gene lost 1 base, with 13 bases spanning the gap. This CDR3 reads CAWSPHTGSNQPQHF. Written as DNA, the CDR3 is TGTGCCTGGAGCCCGCACACAGGGAGCAATCAGCCCCAGCATTTT.

The chain recombines TRBV4-2 with TRBJ2-5; a possible D gene is TRBD2 (6 bases). The CDR3 covers 14 residues. Trimming cost V 0 bases and J 5 bases, with 10 bases left between them. CDR1 is LGHNA, CDR2 YNFKEQ, per germline. Written as DNA, the CDR3 is TGTGCCAGCAGCCAAGATTACCGGGGGGAGACCCAGTACTTC. The encoded protein is CASSQDYRGETQYF.

V usage is TRBV9 and J usage is TRBJ2-7; 7 nucleotides align to TRBD2. Germline trimming cut 0 bases from V and 2 bases from J; bases unmatched to any gene: 5. The V gene's germline CDR1 is SGDLS and CDR2 YYNGEE. CDR3 size: 15 residues. The CDR3 loop is CASSVDPSGAYEQYF. Here the CDR3 DNA reads TGTGCCAGCAGCGTAGATCCTAGCGGAGCCTACGAGCAGTACTTC.

The chain is built from TRBV4-1 and TRBJ1-4; 7 nucleotides match TRBD1. Germline CDR1 reads MGHRA; CDR2 reads YSYEKL. Trimming took 0 bases from V and 5 from J; bases not matched to a gene: 3. This CDR3 is built from 15 residues. DNA of the CDR3: TGCGCCAGCAGCCAAGAAGACAGGGTGAATGAAAAACTGTTTTTT. Translation gives CASSQEDRVNEKLFF.

The chain combines TRBV10-1 with TRBJ1-2; 9 bases align to TRBD1. Germline values: CDR1 WNHNN, CDR2 SYGVQD (reference sequence). The V gene end was trimmed by 6 bases and the J gene end by 8 bases; junction bases not matched to a gene: 7. The CDR3 consists of 13 residues. The CDR3 loop reads CASSTGQGYGYTF. CDR3 nucleotide sequence: TGCGCCAGCAGCACAGGACAGGGGTACGGCTACACCTTC.

This clone was recorded only once. The rearrangement links TRBV19 to TRBJ2-1; D is possibly TRBD2 (5 bases). The V gene's germline CDR1 is LNHDA and CDR2 SQIVND (reference sequence). Trimming took 4 bases from V and 15 from J, leaving 19 bases between them. This CDR3 region has 13 residues. Written as DNA, the CDR3 is TGTGCCAGTAGTACAACCGGAGGAAGCAGTCTGTTCTTC. Protein product: CASSTTGGSSLFF.

This clone was counted once. The V call is TRBV9, the J call TRBJ2-7, with 7 bases identical to TRBD2. Per germline, CDR1 SGDLS and CDR2 YYNGEE. The J segment lost 3 bases and the V segment lost 7 bases, leaving 4 bases of the junction unmatched. CDR3 size: 12 residues. Written as DNA, the CDR3 is TGTGCCAGCTCTAGCGGAAACTACGAGCAGTACTTC. Its translation: CASSSGNYEQYF.

V and J are TRBV18 and TRBJ2-2; 9 nucleotides match TRBD1. The germline CDR1 and CDR2 sequences are KGHSH and LQKENI. There are 16 residues in the CDR3. V shed 3 bases, J shed 2 bases, and the junction held 4 bases outside the gene matches. In DNA form, the CDR3 reads TGTGCCAGCTCACCGGGGACAGGGTTTAACACCGGGGAGCTGTTTTTT. This gives the protein CASSPGTGFNTGELFF.

The CDR3 DNA sequence: TGTGCCAGCAGTGACTCGGGTTCTCTCGGACAGGGAATTTGGAGCTATGGCTACACCTTC. Residues: CASSDSGSLGQGIWSYGYTF. V gene TRBV6-4 combines with J gene TRBJ1-2, with 8 bases identical to TRBD1. The germline V gene has CDR1 MRHNA and CDR2 SNTAGT. The CDR3 loop spans 20 amino acids. The junction had 19 bases not matched to a gene; V was cut back by 0 bases and J by 4 bases.

This clone was detected a few times. The chain recombines TRBV6-1 with TRBJ2-2; TRBD1 agrees at 9 bases. V was pared by 1 base and J by 3 bases, with 0 bases of the junction left unmatched. CDR3 length equals 15 residues. Germline CDR1 MNHNS, CDR2 SASEGT. Written as DNA, the CDR3 is TGTGCCAGCAGTGAAGGGACAGGGGACACCGGGGAGCTGTTTTTT. This translates into CASSEGTGDTGELFF.

J is TRBJ1-1 and V is TRBV7-2; a weak D match, TRBD1 (5 bases). Between the trimmed V and J ends, which lost 1 base and 7 bases, there was a span of 10 bases. The germline V gene encodes CDR1 SGHTA and CDR2 FQGNSA. The CDR3 consists of 13 residues. CDR3 DNA sequence: TGTGCCAGCAGCTTAGTTCGACAGCGTGAAGCTTTCTTT. Translating gives CASSLVRQREAFF.

The chain recombines TRBV18 with TRBJ2-7; TRBD2 matches 12 bases. From germline, CDR1 is KGHSH and CDR2 LQKENI. Trimming took 0 bases from V and 8 from J; bases not matched to a gene: 8. The CDR3 is made up of 16 amino acids. The CDR3: CASSPPRLAGVIKQYF. CDR3 DNA sequence: TGTGCCAGCTCACCACCAAGACTAGCGGGAGTAATCAAGCAGTACTTC.

The count of this clone is one. The chain carries TRBV2 and TRBJ1-3; 9 bases agree with TRBD1. Germline CDR1 is SNHLY and CDR2 is FYNNEI. V was clipped by 5 bases and J by 4 bases; unmatched bases: 6. The CDR3 totals 15 residues. For the CDR3, the DNA is TGTGCCAGCAGTAAGGACAGGGGAGACGGAAACACCATATATTTT. The encoded protein is CASSKDRGDGNTIYF.